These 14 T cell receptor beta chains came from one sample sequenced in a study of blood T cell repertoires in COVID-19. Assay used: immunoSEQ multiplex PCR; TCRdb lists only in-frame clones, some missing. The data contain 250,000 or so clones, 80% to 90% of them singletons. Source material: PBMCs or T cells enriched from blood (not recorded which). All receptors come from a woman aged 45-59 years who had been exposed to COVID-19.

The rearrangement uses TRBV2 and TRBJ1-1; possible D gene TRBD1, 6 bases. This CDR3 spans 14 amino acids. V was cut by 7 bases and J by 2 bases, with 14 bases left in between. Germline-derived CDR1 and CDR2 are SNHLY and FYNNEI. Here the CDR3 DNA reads TGTGCCAGCAAGGGGGAGGGGGGAAACACTGAAGCTTTCTTT. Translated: CASKGEGGNTEAFF.

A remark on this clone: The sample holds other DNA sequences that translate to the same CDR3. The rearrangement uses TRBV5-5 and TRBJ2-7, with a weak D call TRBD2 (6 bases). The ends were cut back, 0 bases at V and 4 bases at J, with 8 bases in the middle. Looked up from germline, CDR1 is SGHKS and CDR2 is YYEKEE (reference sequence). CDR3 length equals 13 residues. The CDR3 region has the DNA TGTGCCAGCAGCTTGGCCCGGGGGTACGAGCAGTACTTC. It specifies CASSLARGYEQYF.

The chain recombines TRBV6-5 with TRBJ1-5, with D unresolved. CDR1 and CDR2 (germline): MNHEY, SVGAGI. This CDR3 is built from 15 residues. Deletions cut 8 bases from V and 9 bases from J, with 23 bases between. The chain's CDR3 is CASVSGSTGTRPQHF. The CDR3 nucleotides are TGTGCCAGCGTCTCTGGGAGCACTGGTACAAGGCCCCAGCATTTT.

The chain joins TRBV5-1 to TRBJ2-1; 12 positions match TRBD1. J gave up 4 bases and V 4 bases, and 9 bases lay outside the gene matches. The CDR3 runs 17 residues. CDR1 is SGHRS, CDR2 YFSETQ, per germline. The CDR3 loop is CASSGTGGARSYNEQFF. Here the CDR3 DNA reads TGCGCCAGCAGCGGGACAGGGGGCGCAAGGTCGTACAATGAGCAGTTCTTC. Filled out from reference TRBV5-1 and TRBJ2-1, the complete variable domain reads KAGVTQTPRYLIKTRGQQVTLSCSPISGHRSVSWYQQTPGQGLQFLFEYFSETQRNKGNFPGRFSGRQFSNSRSEMNVSTLELGDSALYLCASSGTGGARSYNEQFFGPGTRLTVL.

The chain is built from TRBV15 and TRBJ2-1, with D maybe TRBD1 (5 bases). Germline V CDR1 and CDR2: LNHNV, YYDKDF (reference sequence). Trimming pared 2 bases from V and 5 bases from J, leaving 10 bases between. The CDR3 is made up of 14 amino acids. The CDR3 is CATSRQGRDNEQFF. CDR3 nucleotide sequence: TGTGCCACCAGCAGACAGGGCCGGGACAATGAGCAGTTCTTC.

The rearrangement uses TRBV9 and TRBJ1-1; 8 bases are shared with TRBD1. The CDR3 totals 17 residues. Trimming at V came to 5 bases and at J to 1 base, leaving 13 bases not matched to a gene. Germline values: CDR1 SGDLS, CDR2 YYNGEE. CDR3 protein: CASSSLVGRGPNTEAFF. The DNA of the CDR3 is TGTGCCAGCAGTTCCTTGGTGGGCAGGGGGCCGAACACTGAAGCTTTCTTT.

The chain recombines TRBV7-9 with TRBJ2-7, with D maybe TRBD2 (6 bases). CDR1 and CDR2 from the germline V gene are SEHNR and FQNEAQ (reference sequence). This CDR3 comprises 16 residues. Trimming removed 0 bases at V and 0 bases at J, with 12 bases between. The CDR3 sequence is CASSLASSGVSYEQYF. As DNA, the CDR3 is TGTGCCAGCAGCTTAGCGTCCTCGGGGGTCTCCTACGAGCAGTACTTC. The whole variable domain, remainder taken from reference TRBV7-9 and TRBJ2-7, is DTGVSQNPRHKITKRGQNVTFRCDPISEHNRLYWYRQTLGQGPEFLTYFQNEAQLEKSRLLSDRFSAERPKGSFSTLEIQRTEQGDSAMYLCASSLASSGVSYEQYFGPGTRLTVT.

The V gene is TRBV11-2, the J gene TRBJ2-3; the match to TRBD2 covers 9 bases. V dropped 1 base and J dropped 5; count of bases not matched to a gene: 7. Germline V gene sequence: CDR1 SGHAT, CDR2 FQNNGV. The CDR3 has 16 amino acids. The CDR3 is CASSLVRAGGQDTQYF. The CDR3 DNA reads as TGTGCCAGCAGCTTAGTTAGGGCGGGGGGGCAAGATACGCAGTATTTT.

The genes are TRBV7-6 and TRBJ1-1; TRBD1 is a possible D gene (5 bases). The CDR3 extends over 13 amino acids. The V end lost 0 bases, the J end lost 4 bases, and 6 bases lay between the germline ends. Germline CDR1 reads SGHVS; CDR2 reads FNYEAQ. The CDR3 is CASSLATGTEAFF. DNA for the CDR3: TGTGCCAGCAGCTTAGCAACAGGCACTGAAGCTTTCTTT.

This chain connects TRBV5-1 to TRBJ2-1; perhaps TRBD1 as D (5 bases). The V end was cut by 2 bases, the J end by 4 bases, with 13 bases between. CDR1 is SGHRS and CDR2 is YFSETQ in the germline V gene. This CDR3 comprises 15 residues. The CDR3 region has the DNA TGCGCCAGCAGCTTCCCTAGGGGCCCTTACAATGAGCAGTTCTTC. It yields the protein CASSFPRGPYNEQFF. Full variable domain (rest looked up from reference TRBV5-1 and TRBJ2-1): KAGVTQTPRYLIKTRGQQVTLSCSPISGHRSVSWYQQTPGQGLQFLFEYFSETQRNKGNFPGRFSGRQFSNSRSEMNVSTLELGDSALYLCASSFPRGPYNEQFFGPGTRLTVL.

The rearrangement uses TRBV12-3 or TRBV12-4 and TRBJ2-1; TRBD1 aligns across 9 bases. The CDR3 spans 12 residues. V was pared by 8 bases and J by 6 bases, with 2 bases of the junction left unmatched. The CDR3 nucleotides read TGTGCCAGCGGGACAGGGCTCAATGAGCAGTTCTTC. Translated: CASGTGLNEQFF.

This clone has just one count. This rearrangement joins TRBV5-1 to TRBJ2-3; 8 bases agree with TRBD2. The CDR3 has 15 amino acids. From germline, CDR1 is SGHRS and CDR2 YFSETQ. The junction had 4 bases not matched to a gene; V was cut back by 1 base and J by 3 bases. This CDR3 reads CASSLRASGTDTQYF. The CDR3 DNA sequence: TGCGCCAGCAGCTTGAGGGCTAGCGGGACAGATACGCAGTATTTT.

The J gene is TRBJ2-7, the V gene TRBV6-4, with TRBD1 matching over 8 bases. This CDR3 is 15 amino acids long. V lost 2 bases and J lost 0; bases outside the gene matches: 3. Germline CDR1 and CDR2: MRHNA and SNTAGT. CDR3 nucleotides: TGTGCCAGCAGTGACACGGGACAGGCCTCCTACGAGCAGTACTTC. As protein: CASSDTGQASYEQYF.

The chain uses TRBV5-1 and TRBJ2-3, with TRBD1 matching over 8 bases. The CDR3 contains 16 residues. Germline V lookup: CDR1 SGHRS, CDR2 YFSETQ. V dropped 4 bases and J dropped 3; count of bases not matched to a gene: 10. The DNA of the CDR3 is TGCGCCAGCAGCGAACGCAGGGGGCGCGGAACAGATACGCAGTATTTT. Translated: CASSERRGRGTDTQYF.